The present T cell receptor (beta chain) was sequenced within a study of T cells in Graves' hyperthyroidism and ophthalmopathy. CDR3 length: 15 amino acids. Trimming removed 5 bases from V and 5 bases from J, with 15 bases in between. CDR1 is SEHNR and CDR2 is FQNEAQ in the germline V gene (reference sequence). Findings of the study overall: In validation, the model predicted ophthalmopathy. These predictions came a median about 6.8 months before onset. Also found in blood were most expanded thyroid clonotypes above 0.001.

Diagnostic assessment was based on clinical symptoms, serum thyroxine and TRAb, thyroid ultrasound and orbital computed tomography. PBMCs were collected from a roughly 10 ml volume of fresh peripheral blood. With regard to this clonotype: Antigen specificity is unknown.

Researchers amplified the TCR beta CDR3 regions from RNA transcripts. The HTBI primer set served for first-round RT-PCR of the TCR CDR3. TCRdb recomputed calls from the multiplex PCR reads with MiXCR, one row per CDR3 protein. The repertoire holds about 96,000 distinct CDR3 sequences, about half seen once, with around 29% in the top ten. The rearrangement uses TRBV7-9 and TRBJ2-2; D is unresolved. Sequenced material: blood. The TCR sequence derives from a middle-aged woman with Graves' hyperthyroidism. The CDR3 reads CASSPSPFLTGELFF. The CDR3 DNA sequence: TGTGCCAGCAGCCCATCACCGTTTCTAACCGGGGAGCTGTTTTTT.